Following are 12 T cell receptor beta chains from one sample sequenced in a study of cytomegalovirus exposure and HLA in healthy donors. With 60 Vbeta and 13 Jbeta primers, the PCR was carried out. The assay was immunoSEQ multiplex PCR, and TCRdb's table has in-frame clones only and misses some. The table records more than 20,000 clones, roughly 70% of them present only once. The sequencing sample was made of PBMCs. These receptors came from a woman in her 50s in good health and CMV-seronegative.

This clone showed up just once. This chain uses TRBV2 with TRBJ1-5; TRBD1 matches at 8 bases. Germline loops: CDR1 SNHLY, CDR2 FYNNEI. V lost 8 bases and J lost 0; bases outside the gene matches: 3. The CDR3 length is 14 residues. Here the CDR3 reads CASHRGTSNQPQHF. As DNA, the CDR3 is TGTGCCAGCCACAGGGGGACTAGCAATCAGCCCCAGCATTTT.

The V gene is TRBV6-5, the J gene TRBJ1-5, with D maybe TRBD1 (5 bases). The CDR3 has 12 residues. V was cut by 6 bases and J by 2 bases, with 5 bases left in between. Germline lookup yields CDR1 MNHEY and CDR2 SVGAGI. DNA of the CDR3: TGTGCCAGCAGACAGGGCAATCAGCCCCAGCATTTT. It specifies CASRQGNQPQHF.

This sequence joins TRBV19 and TRBJ2-7, with D possibly matching TRBD1 (6 bases). Trimming took 8 bases from V and 2 from J, leaving 10 bases between them. Germline values: CDR1 LNHDA, CDR2 SQIVND (reference sequence). The CDR3 totals 12 residues. The CDR3 DNA reads as TGTGCCAGTCTCAGGGGCCCCTACGAGCAGTACTTC. Amino acids: CASLRGPYEQYF.

J is TRBJ2-5 and V is TRBV9, with unresolved D. V lost 0 bases and J 4 bases, leaving 7 bases between the germline ends. This CDR3 has 13 residues. CDR1 is SGDLS, CDR2 YYNGEE, per germline. CDR3 nucleotides: TGTGCCAGCAGCGTAGCGTTCGGAGAGACCCAGTACTTC. Protein product: CASSVAFGETQYF.

The chain combines TRBV6-1 with TRBJ1-2, with D perhaps matching TRBD1 (6 bases). From germline, CDR1 is MNHNS and CDR2 SASEGT. With 6 bases removed from V and 2 bases from J, the gap between germline ends came to 10 bases. The CDR3 spans 13 residues. This CDR3 reads CASRLTGNYGYTF. The CDR3 nucleotides read TGTGCCAGCAGGCTGACAGGCAACTATGGCTACACCTTC.

This chain connects TRBV29-1 to TRBJ1-4; 10 bases are shared with TRBD1. The CDR3 loop spans 13 amino acids. V dropped 4 bases and J dropped 10; count of bases not matched to a gene: 6. Germline lookup yields CDR1 SQVTM and CDR2 ANQGSEA. The chain's CDR3 is CSVARDRGGKLFF. The DNA of the CDR3 is TGCAGCGTTGCGCGGGACAGGGGCGGAAAACTGTTTTTT.

The chain combines TRBV25-1 with TRBJ2-1; the D gene is possibly TRBD1 (6 bases). Trimming took 3 bases from V and 9 from J, leaving 12 bases between them. The CDR3 runs to 13 residues. CDR1 MGHDK and CDR2 SYGVNS come from the germline V gene. CDR3 coding DNA: TGTGCCAGCAGTGACCCAGGGGTCGGTGAGCAGTTCTTC. Translation gives CASSDPGVGEQFF.

The sample holds one count of this clone. The chain employs TRBV7-9 and TRBJ1-6; 8 bases fit TRBD1. CDR3 size: 15 residues. Germline V gene lookup returns CDR1 SEHNR and CDR2 FQNEAQ (reference sequence). V trimming: 6 bases; J trimming: 5 bases; junction bases outside the gene matches: 6. In DNA form, the CDR3 reads TGTGCCAGCAGACCCGGACAGGGAGATAATTCACCCCTCCACTTT. It yields the protein CASRPGQGDNSPLHF.

The rearrangement uses TRBV5-6 and TRBJ1-4; D not certain. The V end was cut by 3 bases, the J end by 7 bases, with 7 bases between. The CDR3 runs 12 residues. Germline V gene lookup returns CDR1 SGHDT and CDR2 YYEEEE. The CDR3 reads CASSYKSEKLFF. The CDR3 DNA is TGTGCCAGCAGCTATAAATCTGAAAAACTGTTTTTT.

This rearrangement joins TRBV5-1 to TRBJ2-7; 7 nucleotides match TRBD1. CDR3 length: 13 residues. The germline V gene encodes CDR1 SGHRS and CDR2 YFSETQ. Trimming took 3 bases from V and 2 from J; bases not matched to a gene: 2. The CDR3 here is CASSSGTAYEQYF. CDR3 nucleotide sequence: TGCGCCAGCAGCTCCGGGACAGCCTACGAGCAGTACTTC.

This clone was counted a single time. The chain is built from TRBV27 and TRBJ1-1; possible D gene TRBD1, 6 bases. The CDR3 is 13 amino acids. V was trimmed by 3 bases and J by 6 bases, leaving 11 bases between them. Germline assignment: CDR1 MNHEY and CDR2 SMNVEV (reference sequence). CDR3 in amino acids: CASSFSKGAEAFF. CDR3 nucleotides: TGTGCCAGCAGTTTCTCTAAGGGGGCTGAAGCTTTCTTT.

For this clone: The junction and the germline gene differ at one end; a read error may be behind it. Distinct nucleotide sequences in the sample also encode this CDR3. This chain connects TRBV6-5 to TRBJ2-2; 11 positions match TRBD2. From germline, CDR1 is MNHEY and CDR2 SVGAGI. The CDR3 extends over 15 amino acids. The CDR3 sequence is CASSALAGAPGELFF. DNA of the CDR3: TGTGCTAGCAGTGCACTAGCGGGAGCTCCCGGGGAGCTGTTTTTT.